This T cell receptor (beta chain) was sequenced during a study of cytomegalovirus exposure and HLA in healthy donors. Germline-derived CDR1 and CDR2 are SGHAT and FQDESV (reference sequence). Losses at the gene ends were 1 base for V and 1 base for J; bases not matched to a gene: 9. This CDR3 is built from 19 residues. The PCR ran on 60 Vbeta and 13 Jbeta primers. The method was immunoSEQ multiplex PCR; TCRdb's version includes in-frame clones alone and lacks a portion of them. The table includes around 58,000 clones, about three quarters detected once. On this clone itself: The antigen is not known.

Broader study findings: CMV antigen specificity of three CMV-associated chains was confirmed in vitro.

Material for sequencing was PBMCs. The sequence derives from a female donor in good health and CMV-seronegative. J is TRBJ2-3 and V is TRBV11-1; 12 nucleotides agree with TRBD2. CDR3 sequence reads: CASSLESPTSGGRTDTQYF. For the CDR3, the DNA is TGTGCCAGCAGCTTAGAGTCCCCGACTAGCGGGGGTCGCACAGATACGCAGTATTTT.